This T cell receptor (beta chain) is from a study of shared clonotypes between healthy human individuals. Germline V gene data show CDR1 as SGHVS and CDR2 as FNYEAQ. There are 16 residues in the CDR3. The V segment lost 2 bases and the J segment 4 bases; nucleotides outside the gene matches: 7. Within Nashville, Tennessee resided all donors, each a Caucasian adult. Each unsorted sample relied on 90 million or so PBMCs as its source of genomic DNA. Every unsorted PBMC PCR replicate was loaded with approximately 290 ng DNA, some 31,000 T cell genomes. The sequencing of unsorted PBMC DNA took place on ten immunoSEQ deep assay plates. The data were produced by immunoSEQ multiplex PCR, yet TCRdb's version contains in-frame clones alone and is incomplete. The table includes about 490,000 clones, roughly 80% detected once.

The genes are TRBV7-6 and TRBJ2-2, with TRBD2 identical over 7 bases. This TCR was sampled from a middle-aged woman in good health. Some clones in this sample may be carry-over from other donors' samples. Specimen: PBMCs. CDR3 region: CASSLNAGEVTGELFF. CDR3 DNA sequence: TGTGCCAGCAGCTTAAATGCGGGAGAGGTCACCGGGGAGCTGTTTTTT.